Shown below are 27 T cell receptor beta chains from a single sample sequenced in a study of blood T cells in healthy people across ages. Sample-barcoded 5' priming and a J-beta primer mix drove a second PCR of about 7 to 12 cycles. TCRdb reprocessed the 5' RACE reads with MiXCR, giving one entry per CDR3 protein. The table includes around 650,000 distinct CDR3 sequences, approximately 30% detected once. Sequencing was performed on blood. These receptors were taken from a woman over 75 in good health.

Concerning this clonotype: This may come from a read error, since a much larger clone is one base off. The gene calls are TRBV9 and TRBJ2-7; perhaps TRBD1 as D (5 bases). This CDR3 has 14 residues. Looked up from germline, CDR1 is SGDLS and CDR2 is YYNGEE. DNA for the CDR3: TGTGCCAGCGGCGTAGTACAGGACACCTACGAGCAGTACTTC. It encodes CASGVVQDTYEQYF.

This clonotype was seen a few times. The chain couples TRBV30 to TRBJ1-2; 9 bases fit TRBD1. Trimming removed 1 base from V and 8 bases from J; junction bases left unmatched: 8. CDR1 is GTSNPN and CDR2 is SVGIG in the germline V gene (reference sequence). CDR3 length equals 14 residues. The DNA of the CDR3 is TGTGCCTGGAGTGCGGGACAGGGAGTTGAGGGCTACACCTTC. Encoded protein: CAWSAGQGVEGYTF.

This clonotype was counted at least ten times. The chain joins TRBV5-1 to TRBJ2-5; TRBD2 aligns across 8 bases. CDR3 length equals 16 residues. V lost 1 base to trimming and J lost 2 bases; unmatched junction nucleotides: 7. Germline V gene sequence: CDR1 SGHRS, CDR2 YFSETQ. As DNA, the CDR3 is TGCGCCAGCAGCTTGTTGGCTAGCGGGTTACAAGAGACCCAGTACTTC. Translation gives CASSLLASGLQETQYF.

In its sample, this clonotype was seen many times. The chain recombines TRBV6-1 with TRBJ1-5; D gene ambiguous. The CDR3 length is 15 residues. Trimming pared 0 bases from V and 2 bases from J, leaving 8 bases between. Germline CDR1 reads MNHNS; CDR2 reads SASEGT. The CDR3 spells CASSEALQGNQPQHF. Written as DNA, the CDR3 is TGTGCCAGCAGTGAAGCGCTCCAGGGCAATCAGCCCCAGCATTTT.

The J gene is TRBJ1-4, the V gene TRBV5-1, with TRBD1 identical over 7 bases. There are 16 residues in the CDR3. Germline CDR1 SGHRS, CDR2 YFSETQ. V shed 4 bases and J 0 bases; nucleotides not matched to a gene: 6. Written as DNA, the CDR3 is TGCGCCAGCAGCCCTGGACAGGTTGCAACTAATGAAAAACTGTTTTTT. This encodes CASSPGQVATNEKLFF.

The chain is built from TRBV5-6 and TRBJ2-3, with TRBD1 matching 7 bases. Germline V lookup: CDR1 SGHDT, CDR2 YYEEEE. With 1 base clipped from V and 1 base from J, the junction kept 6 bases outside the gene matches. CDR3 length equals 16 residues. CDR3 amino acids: CASSLRDRVGTDTQYF. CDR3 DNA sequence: TGTGCCAGCAGCTTGAGAGACAGGGTAGGCACAGATACGCAGTATTTT.

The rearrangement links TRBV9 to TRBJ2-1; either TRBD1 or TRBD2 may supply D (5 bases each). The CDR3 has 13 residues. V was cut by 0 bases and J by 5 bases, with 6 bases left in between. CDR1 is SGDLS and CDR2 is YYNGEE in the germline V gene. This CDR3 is CASSVGGDNEQFF. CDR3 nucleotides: TGTGCCAGCAGCGTAGGAGGGGACAATGAGCAGTTCTTC.

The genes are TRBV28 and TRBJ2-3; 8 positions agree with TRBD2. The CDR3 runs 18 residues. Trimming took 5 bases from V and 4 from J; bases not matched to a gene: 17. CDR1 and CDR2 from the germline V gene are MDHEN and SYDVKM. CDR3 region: CASSTIVIREGSPDTQYF. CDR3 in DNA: TGTGCCAGCAGTACGATAGTTATACGGGAGGGTAGCCCAGATACGCAGTATTTT. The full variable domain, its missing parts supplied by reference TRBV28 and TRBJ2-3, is DVKVTQSSRYLVKRTGEKVFLECVQDMDHENMFWYRQDPGLGLRLIYFSYDVKMKEKGDIPEGYSVSREKKERFSLILESASTNQTSMYLCASSTIVIREGSPDTQYFGPGTRLTVL.

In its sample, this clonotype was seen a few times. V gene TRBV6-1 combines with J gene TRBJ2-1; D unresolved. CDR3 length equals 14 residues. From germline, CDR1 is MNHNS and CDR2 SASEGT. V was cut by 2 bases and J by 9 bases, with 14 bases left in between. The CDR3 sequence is CASSESLALGEQFF. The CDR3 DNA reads TGTGCCAGCAGTGAAAGTTTAGCTTTAGGTGAGCAGTTCTTC.

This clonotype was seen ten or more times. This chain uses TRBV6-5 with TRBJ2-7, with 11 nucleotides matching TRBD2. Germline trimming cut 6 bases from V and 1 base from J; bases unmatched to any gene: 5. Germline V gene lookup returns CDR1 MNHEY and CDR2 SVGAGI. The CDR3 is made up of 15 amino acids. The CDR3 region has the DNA TGTGCCAGCAGCCCACTAGCGGGGGCTTCCTACGAGCAGTACTTC. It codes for CASSPLAGASYEQYF.

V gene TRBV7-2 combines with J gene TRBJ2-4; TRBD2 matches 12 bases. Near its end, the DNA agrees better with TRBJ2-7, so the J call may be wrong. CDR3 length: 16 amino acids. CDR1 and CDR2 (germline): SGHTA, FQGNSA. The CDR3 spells CASSLAASGRAHEQYF. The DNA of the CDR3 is TGTGCCAGCAGCTTAGCTGCTAGCGGGAGGGCCCACGAGCAGTACTTC.

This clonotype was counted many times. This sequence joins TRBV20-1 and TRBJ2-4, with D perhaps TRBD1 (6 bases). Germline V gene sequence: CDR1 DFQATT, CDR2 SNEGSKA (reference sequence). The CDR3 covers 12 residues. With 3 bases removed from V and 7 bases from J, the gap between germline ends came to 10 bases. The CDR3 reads CSASMGANIQYF. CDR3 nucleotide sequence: TGCAGTGCTAGCATGGGGGCGAACATTCAGTACTTC.

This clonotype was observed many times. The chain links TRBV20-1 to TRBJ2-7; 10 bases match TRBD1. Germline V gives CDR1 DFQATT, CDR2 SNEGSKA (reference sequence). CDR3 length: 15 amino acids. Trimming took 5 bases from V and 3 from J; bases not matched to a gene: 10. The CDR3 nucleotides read TGCAGTGCTCCCCCCAGGACAGGGGGAAACTACGAGCAGTACTTC. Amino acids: CSAPPRTGGNYEQYF.

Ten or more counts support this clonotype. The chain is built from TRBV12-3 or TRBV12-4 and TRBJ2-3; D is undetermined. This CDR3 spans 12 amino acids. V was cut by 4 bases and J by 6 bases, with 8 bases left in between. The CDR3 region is CASSSVPDTQYF. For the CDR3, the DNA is TGTGCCAGCAGTTCGGTGCCCGATACGCAGTATTTT.

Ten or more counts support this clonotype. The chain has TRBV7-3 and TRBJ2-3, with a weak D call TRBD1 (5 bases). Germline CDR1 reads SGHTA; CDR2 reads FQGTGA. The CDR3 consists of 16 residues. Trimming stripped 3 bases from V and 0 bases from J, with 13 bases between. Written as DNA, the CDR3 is TGTGCCAGCAGCTTGCGACGGACAACTAGCACAGATACGCAGTATTTT. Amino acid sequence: CASSLRRTTSTDTQYF.

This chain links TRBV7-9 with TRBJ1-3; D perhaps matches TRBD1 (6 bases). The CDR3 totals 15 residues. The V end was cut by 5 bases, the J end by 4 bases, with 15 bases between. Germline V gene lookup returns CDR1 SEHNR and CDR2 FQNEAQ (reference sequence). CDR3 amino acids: CASSRQVGRGNTIYF. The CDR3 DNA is TGTGCCAGCAGCCGACAGGTCGGGAGGGGAAACACCATATATTTT.

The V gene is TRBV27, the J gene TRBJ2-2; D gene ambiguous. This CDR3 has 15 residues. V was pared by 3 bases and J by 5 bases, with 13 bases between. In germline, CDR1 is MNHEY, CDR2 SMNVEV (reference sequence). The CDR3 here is CASSFTPPRTGELFF. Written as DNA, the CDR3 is TGTGCCAGCAGTTTTACTCCGCCAAGGACCGGGGAGCTGTTTTTT.

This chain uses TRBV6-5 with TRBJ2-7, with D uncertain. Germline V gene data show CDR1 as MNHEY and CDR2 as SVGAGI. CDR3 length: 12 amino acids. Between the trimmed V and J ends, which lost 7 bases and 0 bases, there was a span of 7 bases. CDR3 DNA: TGTGCCAGCAAGGCTAGCTCCTACGAGCAGTACTTC. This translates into CASKASSYEQYF.

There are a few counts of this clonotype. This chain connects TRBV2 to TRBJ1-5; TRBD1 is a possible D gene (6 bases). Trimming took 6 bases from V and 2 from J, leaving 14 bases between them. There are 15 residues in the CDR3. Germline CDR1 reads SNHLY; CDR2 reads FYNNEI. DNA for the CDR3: TGTGCCAGCAGCGACGGGGCAGGGGGCAATCAGCCCCAGCATTTT. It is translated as CASSDGAGGNQPQHF. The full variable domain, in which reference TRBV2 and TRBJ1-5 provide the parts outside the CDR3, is EPEVTQTPSHQVTQMGQEVILRCVPISNHLYFYWYRQILGQKVEFLVSFYNNEISEKSEIFDDQFSVERPDGSNFTLKIRSTKLEDSAMYFCASSDGAGGNQPQHFGDGTRLSIL.

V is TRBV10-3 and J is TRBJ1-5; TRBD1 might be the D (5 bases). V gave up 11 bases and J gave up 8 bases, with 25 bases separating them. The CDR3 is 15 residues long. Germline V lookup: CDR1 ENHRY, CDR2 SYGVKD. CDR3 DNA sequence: TGTGCCTCCGGCGGGACCACCGGTGGGAATGAGCCCCAGCATTTT. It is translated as CASGGTTGGNEPQHF.

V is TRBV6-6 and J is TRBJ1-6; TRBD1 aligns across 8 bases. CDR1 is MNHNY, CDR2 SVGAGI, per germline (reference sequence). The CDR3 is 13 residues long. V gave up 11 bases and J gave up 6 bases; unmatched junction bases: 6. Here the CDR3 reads CAGGDRSNSPLHF. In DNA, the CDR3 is TGTGCCGGCGGGGACAGGAGTAATTCACCCCTCCACTTT.

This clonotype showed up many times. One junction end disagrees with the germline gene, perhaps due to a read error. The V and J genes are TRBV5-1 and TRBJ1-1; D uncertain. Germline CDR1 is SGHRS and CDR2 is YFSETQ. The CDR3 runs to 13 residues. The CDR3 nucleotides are TGTGCCAGCAGTCTAAACAGGAACACTGAAGCTTTCTTT. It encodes CASSLNRNTEAFF.

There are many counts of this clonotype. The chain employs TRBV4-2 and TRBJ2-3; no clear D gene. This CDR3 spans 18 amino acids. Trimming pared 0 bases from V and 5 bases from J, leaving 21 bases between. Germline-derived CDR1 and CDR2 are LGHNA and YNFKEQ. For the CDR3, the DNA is TGTGCCAGCAGCCAAGATAGTATTAACGAGGTCGGCGGAGATACGCAGTATTTT. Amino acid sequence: CASSQDSINEVGGDTQYF.

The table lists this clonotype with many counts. CDR3 sequence: CASTTGSLGETQYF. The CDR3 nucleotides read TGCGCCAGCACCACAGGGTCTTTAGGAGAGACCCAGTACTTC. V gene TRBV5-1 combines with J gene TRBJ2-5; possible D gene TRBD1, 6 bases. From germline, CDR1 is SGHRS and CDR2 YFSETQ. Trimming stripped 6 bases from V and 4 bases from J, with 16 bases between. This CDR3 spans 14 amino acids. Full variable domain (missing parts from reference TRBV5-1 and TRBJ2-5): KAGVTQTPRYLIKTRGQQVTLSCSPISGHRSVSWYQQTPGQGLQFLFEYFSETQRNKGNFPGRFSGRQFSNSRSEMNVSTLELGDSALYLCASTTGSLGETQYFGPGTRLLVL.

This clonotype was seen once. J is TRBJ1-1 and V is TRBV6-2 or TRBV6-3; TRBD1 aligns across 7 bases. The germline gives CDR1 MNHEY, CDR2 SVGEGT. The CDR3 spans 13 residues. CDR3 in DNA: TGTGCTACAATCCGGGACAGAAGATCTGAAGCTTTCTTT. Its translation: CATIRDRRSEAFF.

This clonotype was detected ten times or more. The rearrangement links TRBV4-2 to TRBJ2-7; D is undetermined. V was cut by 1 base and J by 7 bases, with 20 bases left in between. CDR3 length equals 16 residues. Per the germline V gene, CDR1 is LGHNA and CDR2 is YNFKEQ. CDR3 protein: CASSQGLAVASGEQYF. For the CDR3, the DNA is TGTGCCAGCAGCCAAGGGCTCGCAGTTGCCTCTGGGGAGCAGTACTTC.

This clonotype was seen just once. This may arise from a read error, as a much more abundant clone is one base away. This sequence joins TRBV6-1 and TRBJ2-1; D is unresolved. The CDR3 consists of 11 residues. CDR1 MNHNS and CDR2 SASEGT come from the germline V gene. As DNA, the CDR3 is TGTGTCAGCAGTGAAAAGATTGAGCAGTTCTTC. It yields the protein CVSSEKIEQFF.